Sequencing of this TCR beta chain was carried out in a study of blood T cells in healthy people across ages. Points from the study as a whole: A roughly linear fall in TCR beta diversity per million T cells was seen with increasing age.

A second roughly 7 to 11 cycle PCR used barcoded and J-beta primers. Each of the cDNA molecules was tagged by a template-switch adaptor with 12 random nucleotides. MiXCR was run by TCRdb on the 5' RACE reads, yielding one entry per CDR3 protein. This sample yields 650,000 to 1,000,000 distinct CDR3 sequences, of which roughly 34% are seen a single time; under 15% belongs to the top ten. The V end was cut by 4 bases, the J end by 8 bases, with 16 bases between. Germline CDR1 and CDR2: SGHRS and YFSETQ. The CDR3 sequence is 14 residues long. Each sample used at least 6.5 million PBMCs. As regards this clonotype: Its antigen is not known.

This chain links TRBV5-1 with TRBJ1-3; possible D gene TRBD1, 5 bases. Material: blood. This clonotype was sampled from a man between 18 and 29 years old in good health. CDR3 nucleotide sequence: TGCGCCAGCAGCGCCGCGGACACCCGGTACACCATATATTTT. This translates into CASSAADTRYTIYF.